This T cell receptor beta chain originates from a study of CD8+ T cells in alopecia areata. Turning to the study itself: Each day, treated patients took oral tofacitinib twice, at 5 to 10 mg per dose.

This clone was counted between two and nine times. Germline CDR1 SQVTM, CDR2 ANQGSEA. Between the trimmed V and J ends, which lost 6 bases and 3 bases, there was a span of 12 bases. The CDR3 covers 14 residues. Following RNA extraction, reverse transcription yielded cDNA that acted as the sequencing template. The repertoire was sequenced with immunoSEQ multiplex PCR; TCRdb's copy has only in-frame clones and lacks some. Of about 150,000 clones in the sample, about three fifths were seen once. The source was CD4+ T cells sorted from blood, collected at week 0. This clonotype originated in a human donor with alopecia areata. V and J are TRBV29-1 and TRBJ2-6; D perhaps matches TRBD1 (5 bases). CDR3 in DNA: TGCAGCGTAAAGGGCAGGGATGGGGCCAACGTCCTGACTTTC. The encoded protein is CSVKGRDGANVLTF.